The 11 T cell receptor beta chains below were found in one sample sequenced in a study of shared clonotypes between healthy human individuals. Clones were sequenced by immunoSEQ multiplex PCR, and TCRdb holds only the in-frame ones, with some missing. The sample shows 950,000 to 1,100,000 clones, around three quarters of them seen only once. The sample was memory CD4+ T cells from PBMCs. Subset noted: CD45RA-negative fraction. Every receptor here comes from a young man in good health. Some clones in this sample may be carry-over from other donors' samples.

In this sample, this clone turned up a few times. The CDR3 region has the DNA TGCGCCAGCAGTCCCGTGAGGACTGCGAACACTGAAGCTTTCTTT. Translating gives CASSPVRTANTEAFF. This chain links TRBV5-1 with TRBJ1-1; D is unclear. The CDR3 extends over 15 amino acids. Germline-derived CDR1 and CDR2 are SGHRS and YFSETQ. Trimming removed 5 bases from V and 1 base from J, with 15 bases in between.

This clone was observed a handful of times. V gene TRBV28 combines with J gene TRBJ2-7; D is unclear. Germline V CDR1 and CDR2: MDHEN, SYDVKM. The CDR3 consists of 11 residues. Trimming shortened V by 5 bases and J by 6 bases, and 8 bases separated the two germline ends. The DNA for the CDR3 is TGTGCCAGCAGTCGAAGTATCGAGCAGTACTTC. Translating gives CASSRSIEQYF.

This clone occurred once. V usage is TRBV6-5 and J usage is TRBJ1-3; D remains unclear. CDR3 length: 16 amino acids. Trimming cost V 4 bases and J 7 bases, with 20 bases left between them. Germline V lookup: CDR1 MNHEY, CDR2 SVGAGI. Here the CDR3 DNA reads TGTGCCAGCAGTTCCCCCGTGGGTGTCCCCCGGAACACCATATATTTT. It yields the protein CASSSPVGVPRNTIYF.

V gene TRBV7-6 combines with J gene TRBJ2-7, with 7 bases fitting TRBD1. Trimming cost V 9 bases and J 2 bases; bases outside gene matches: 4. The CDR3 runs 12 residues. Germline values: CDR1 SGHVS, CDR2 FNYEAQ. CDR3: CASGDRPYEQYF. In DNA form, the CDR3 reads TGTGCCAGTGGGGACAGACCCTACGAGCAGTACTTC.

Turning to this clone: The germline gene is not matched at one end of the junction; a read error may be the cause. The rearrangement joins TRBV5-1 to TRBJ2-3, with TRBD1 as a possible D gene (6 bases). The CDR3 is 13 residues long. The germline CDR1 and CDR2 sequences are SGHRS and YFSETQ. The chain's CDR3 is CASSLTGSDTQYF. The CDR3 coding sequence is TGTGCCAGCAGCTTGACAGGTAGCGATACGCAGTATTTT.

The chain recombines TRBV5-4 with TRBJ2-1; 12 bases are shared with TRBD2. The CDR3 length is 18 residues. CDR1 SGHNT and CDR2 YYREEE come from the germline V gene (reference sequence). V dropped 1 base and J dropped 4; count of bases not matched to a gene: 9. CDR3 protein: CASSLPFGTSGQYNEQFF. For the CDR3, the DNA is TGTGCCAGCAGCTTGCCATTCGGGACTAGCGGGCAGTACAATGAGCAGTTCTTC.

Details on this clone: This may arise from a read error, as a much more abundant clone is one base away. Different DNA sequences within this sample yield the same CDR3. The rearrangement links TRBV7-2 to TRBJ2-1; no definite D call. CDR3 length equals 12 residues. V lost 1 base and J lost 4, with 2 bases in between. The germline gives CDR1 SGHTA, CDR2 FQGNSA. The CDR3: CASSLGYNEQFF. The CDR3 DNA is TGTGCCAGCAGCTTAGGATACAATGAGCAGTTCTTC.

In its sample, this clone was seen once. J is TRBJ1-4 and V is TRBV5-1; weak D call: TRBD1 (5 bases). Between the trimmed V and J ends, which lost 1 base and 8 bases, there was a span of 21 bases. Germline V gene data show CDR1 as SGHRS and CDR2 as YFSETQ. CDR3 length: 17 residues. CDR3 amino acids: CASSLWGPGINGEKLFF. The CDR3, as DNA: TGCGCCAGCAGCTTGTGGGGACCAGGGATTAACGGAGAAAAACTGTTTTTT.

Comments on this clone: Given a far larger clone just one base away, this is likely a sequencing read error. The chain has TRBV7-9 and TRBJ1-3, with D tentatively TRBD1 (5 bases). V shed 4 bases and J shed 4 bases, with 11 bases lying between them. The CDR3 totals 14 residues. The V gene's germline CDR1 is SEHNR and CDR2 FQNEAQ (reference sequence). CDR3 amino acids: CASSSLGTGNTIYF. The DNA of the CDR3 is TGTGCCAGCAGCTCTCTAGGGACCGGAAACACCATATATTTT.

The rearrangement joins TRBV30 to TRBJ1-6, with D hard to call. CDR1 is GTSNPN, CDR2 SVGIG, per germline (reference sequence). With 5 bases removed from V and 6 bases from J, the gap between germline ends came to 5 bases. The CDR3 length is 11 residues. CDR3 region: CAWASNSPLHF. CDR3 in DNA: TGTGCCTGGGCAAGTAATTCACCCCTCCACTTT.

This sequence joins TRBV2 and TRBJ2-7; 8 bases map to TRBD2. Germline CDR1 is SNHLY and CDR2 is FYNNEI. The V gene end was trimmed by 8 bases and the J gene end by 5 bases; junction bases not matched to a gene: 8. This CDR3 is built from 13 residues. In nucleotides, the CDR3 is TGTGCCAGCGAGGGACTAGTTTTCCACGAGCAGTACTTC. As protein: CASEGLVFHEQYF. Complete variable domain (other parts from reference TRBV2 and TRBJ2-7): EPEVTQTPSHQVTQMGQEVILRCVPISNHLYFYWYRQILGQKVEFLVSFYNNEISEKSEIFDDQFSVERPDGSNFTLKIRSTKLEDSAMYFCASEGLVFHEQYFGPGTRLTVT.